This is a list of T cell receptor beta chains from one sample in a study of identical twins' blood T cells. Each CDR3 protein is one row after TCRdb ran MiXCR on the 5' RACE reads. The sample shows 300,000 to 400,000 distinct CDR3 sequences, about 28% of them seen only once. Specimen: PBMCs. The receptor source for this set is a woman between 18 and 55 years old in good health. Each CDR3 is given with its conserved first and last residue. The D gene is left open where the match is weak. Size is stated for part of the rows, as once, few or many counts, or as a class when the clone is expanded.

abundance | d_gene | j_gene | v_gene | CDR3nt | CDR3aa
few | - | TRBJ1-1 | TRBV29-1 | TGCAGCGTTGCCCTACAGGCATTGAACACTGAAGCTTTCTTT | CSVALQALNTEAFF
- | - | TRBJ1-3 | TRBV2 | TGTGCCATCGAGAACGATAACGGAAACACCATATATTTT | CAIENDNGNTIYF
- | - | TRBJ1-1 | TRBV20-1 | TGCAGTGCCGACAGTATGAACACTGAAGCTTTCTTT | CSADSMNTEAFF
few | TRBD1 | TRBJ1-5 | TRBV13 | TGTGCCAGCAGCTCGGGACAGTCCCACATGGCCCAGCATTTT | CASSSGQSHMAQHF
- | - | TRBJ1-5 | TRBV6-5 | TGTGCCAGCAGTCCAACGAGCGGTAGCAATCAGCCCCAGCATTTT | CASSPTSGSNQPQHF
- | - | TRBJ2-2 | TRBV10-3 | TGTGCCTCCTGCCCGAACACCGGGGAGCTGTTTTTT | CASCPNTGELFF
- | - | TRBJ1-3 | TRBV12-3/TRBV12-4 | TGTGCCACAGGAGAGCGCGGGGACACCATATATTTT | CATGERGDTIYF
few | TRBD2 | TRBJ2-5 | TRBV29-1 | TGCAGCGTTGAACGCGGGAGTGTAGGCGAGACCCAGTACTTC | CSVERGSVGETQYF
- | TRBD1 | TRBJ1-4 | TRBV10-3 | TGTGCCATCGGTGACAGGGGTGAAAAACTGTTTTTT | CAIGDRGEKLFF
many | TRBD2 | TRBJ2-1 | TRBV11-2 | TGTGCCAGCAGCCATCGGCTAGCGGGAAAAGGTGAGCAGTTCTTC | CASSHRLAGKGEQFF
few | - | TRBJ1-5 | TRBV6-6 | TGTGCCAGCAGACAGATAAGCAATCAGCCCCAGCATTTT | CASRQISNQPQHF
- | - | TRBJ2-7 | TRBV2 | TGTGCCAGCAACCTTTTAGGAGAGAGCTCCTACGAGCAGTACTTC | CASNLLGESSYEQYF
- | - | TRBJ1-1 | TRBV7-3 | TGTGCCAGCAGCTTACTGGGGGCGAACACTGAAGCTTTCTTT | CASSLLGANTEAFF
- | TRBD1 | TRBJ1-5 | TRBV28 | TGTGCCAGCAGTGCCTTTGATATCAGGGGGCTAGGTCAGCCCCAGCATTTT | CASSAFDIRGLGQPQHF
- | - | TRBJ1-2 | TRBV29-1 | TGCAGCGTTGGGATCTCCGGGGGGTATGGCTACACCTTC | CSVGISGGYGYTF
few | TRBD2 | TRBJ2-4 | TRBV3-1 | TGTGCCGCAAGGTCGAGCGGGAGGGGGAACATTCAGTACTTC | CAARSSGRGNIQYF
few | - | TRBJ2-3 | TRBV10-3 | TGTGCCATCAAGGACGGATTCACAGATACGCAGTATTTT | CAIKDGFTDTQYF
few | TRBD2 | TRBJ2-1 | TRBV6-2/TRBV6-3 | TGTGCCAGCAGTTCCATAGCGGGGGGGCCTAACAATGAGCAGTTCTTC | CASSSIAGGPNNEQFF
few | - | TRBJ1-2 | TRBV3-1 | TGTGCCAGCAGCCAAGAAAGCGTTTATGGCTACACCTTC | CASSQESVYGYTF
few | - | TRBJ2-7 | TRBV28 | TGTGCCAGCAGCCGGAAATACGAGCAGTACTTC | CASSRKYEQYF
many | TRBD1 | TRBJ2-1 | TRBV29-1 | TGCAGCGTTGATGAGGGACAGGGTGGCAATGAGCAGTTCTTC | CSVDEGQGGNEQFF
few | TRBD2 | TRBJ2-3 | TRBV6-6 | TGTGCCAGCAGTTACTCGTGGTCTAGCGGGAGGGCCTCGGATACGCAGTATTTT | CASSYSWSSGRASDTQYF
few | - | TRBJ1-3 | TRBV3-1 | TGTGCCAGCAGCCAACAGGGTCCCTCTGGAAACACCATATATTTT | CASSQQGPSGNTIYF
few | TRBD1 | TRBJ2-4 | TRBV5-1 | TGCGCCAGCAGCTTTGGGACAGAAAACATTCAGTACTTC | CASSFGTENIQYF
- | TRBD1 | TRBJ1-2 | TRBV20-1 | TGCAGTGCTAGAGGAGATATGACAGGGATCGTTGGCTACACCTTC | CSARGDMTGIVGYTF
many | - | TRBJ2-3 | TRBV29-1 | TGCAGCGTTGAGGTGGATACGCAGTATTTT | CSVEVDTQYF
- | - | TRBJ1-4 | TRBV6-2/TRBV6-3 | TGTGCCAGCAGTTACGACAGAGGGTCAGGAAAACTGTTTTTT | CASSYDRGSGKLFF
many | TRBD1 | TRBJ2-2 | TRBV27 | TGTGCCAGCAGTTTAACAGGGGGCGACCTTTACGGGGAGCTGTTTTTT | CASSLTGGDLYGELFF
many | TRBD2 | TRBJ2-3 | TRBV20-1 | TGCAGTGCGGAACCACGGACTAGCGGGGAAGATACGCAGTATTTT | CSAEPRTSGEDTQYF
- | - | TRBJ1-3 | TRBV6-2/TRBV6-3 | TGTGCCAGCAGTCAGACCGGAACCGGCACCATATATTTT | CASSQTGTGTIYF
- | - | TRBJ1-1 | TRBV29-1 | TGCAGCGTTGGACACGCGAACACTGAAGCTTTCTTT | CSVGHANTEAFF
few | - | TRBJ1-6 | TRBV4-3 | TGCGCCAGCAGCCAAGTCGCGGGTGCCTATAATTCACCCCTCCACTTT | CASSQVAGAYNSPLHF
few | - | TRBJ2-7 | TRBV5-6 | TGTGCCAGCAGCTTGGCGGTGTTAAGGGAGCAGTACTTC | CASSLAVLREQYF
- | TRBD2 | TRBJ2-2 | TRBV29-1 | TGCAGCGCCGGACTAGCGGCGAACACCGGGGAGCTGTTTTTT | CSAGLAANTGELFF
- | - | TRBJ2-3 | TRBV29-1 | TGCAGCGTTGACGGAGGAAATACAGATACGCAGTATTTT | CSVDGGNTDTQYF
- | TRBD2 | TRBJ2-1 | TRBV7-9 | TGTGCCAGCAGCTCCGCGGCTAGCGGTCGAGCGTTCTTC | CASSSAASGRAFF
- | - | TRBJ2-1 | TRBV20-1 | TGCAGTGCTAGAGATAGGGCTCTCCCCTACAATGAGCAGTTCTTC | CSARDRALPYNEQFF
few | TRBD1 | TRBJ2-5 | TRBV6-1 | TGTGCCAGCAGTGATACAGGGGGAAGTGAGACCCAGTACTTC | CASSDTGGSETQYF
many | - | TRBJ2-4 | TRBV2 | TGTGCCAGCAGTGACTCTGGGGTTGACATTCAGTACTTC | CASSDSGVDIQYF
- | TRBD2 | TRBJ2-2 | TRBV3-1 | TGTGCCAGCAGCCAAGGGATAGGGAGGGCCGGGGAGCTGTTTTTT | CASSQGIGRAGELFF
- | - | TRBJ1-2 | TRBV6-1 | TGTGCCAGCAGTGAAGGGACAGCGAATTATGGCTACACCTTC | CASSEGTANYGYTF
once | TRBD1 | TRBJ1-2 | TRBV29-1 | TGCAGAGTTGTGGGACAGGGGTCAAAGAACTATGGCTACACCTTC | CRVVGQGSKNYGYTF
few | - | TRBJ1-1 | TRBV4-2 | TGTGCCAGCAGCCAAGGGGGGGTCACTGAAGCTTTCTTT | CASSQGGVTEAFF
- | - | TRBJ1-2 | TRBV7-2 | TGTGCCAGCAGCGCTAATCCTGGGGGACTGGAAGGCCTTAACTATGGCTACACCTTC | CASSANPGGLEGLNYGYTF
- | - | TRBJ2-3 | TRBV29-1 | TGCAGCATCATGGCCGTTTTTTCTACAGATACGCAGTATTTT | CSIMAVFSTDTQYF
few | - | TRBJ2-2 | TRBV4-1 | TGCGCCAGCAGCCACCCGACGGGAACCGGGGAGCTGTTTTTT | CASSHPTGTGELFF
few | - | TRBJ2-3 | TRBV20-1 | TGCAGTGCTAGCGTCGCCAGCACAGATGCGCAGTATTTT | CSASVASTDAQYF
few | TRBD1 | TRBJ1-6 | TRBV7-2 | TGTGCCAGCAGCTTATCGGGACAGAAAAATTCACCCCTCCACTTT | CASSLSGQKNSPLHF
- | TRBD1 | TRBJ1-2 | TRBV19 | TGTGCCAGTACTCCAACCGGGGACAGTGACAACTATGGCTACACCTTC | CASTPTGDSDNYGYTF
once | - | TRBJ2-3 | TRBV7-9 | TGTGCCAGCAGCCTCGGACCCCTAGGCGGCACAGATACGCAGTATTTT | CASSLGPLGGTDTQYF
few | TRBD1 | TRBJ2-2 | TRBV12-3/TRBV12-4 | TGTGCCAGCAGTTTAAACAGGGGGAACACCGGGGAGCTGTTTTTT | CASSLNRGNTGELFF
- | - | TRBJ1-3 | TRBV7-2 | TGTGCCAGCAGCTTAGGGGCAGGGAAGTACTCTGGAAACACCATATATTTT | CASSLGAGKYSGNTIYF
few | - | TRBJ2-5 | TRBV20-1 | TGCAGTGCTAGAGATAGAGACAGCCAAGAGACCCAGTACTTC | CSARDRDSQETQYF
many | - | TRBJ2-3 | TRBV20-1 | TGCAGTGCGTCACAGTCAGATACGCAGTATTTT | CSASQSDTQYF
few | TRBD1 | TRBJ1-5 | TRBV4-1 | TGCGCCAGCAGCCAAGGATACGGGACAGGGGTTAAAGGCAATCAGCCCCAGCATTTT | CASSQGYGTGVKGNQPQHF
few | TRBD2 | TRBJ2-5 | TRBV7-2 | TGTGCCAGCAGCTTAGAGGGGACTAGCACCCCGTCGTGGGAGACCCAGTACTTC | CASSLEGTSTPSWETQYF
- | - | TRBJ1-5 | TRBV27 | TGTGCCAGCAGTTTATTATCGGGTAGGGGGATGAAGCCCCAGCATTTT | CASSLLSGRGMKPQHF
- | - | TRBJ1-6 | TRBV5-1 | TGCGCCAGCAGCTTGTTTCCGAATAGGCTTCCGGTTGATTCACCCCTCCACTTT | CASSLFPNRLPVDSPLHF
- | TRBD1 | TRBJ2-5 | TRBV10-3 | TGTGCCATCAGTGAGTCTACAGGGGATGAGACCCAGTACTTC | CAISESTGDETQYF